This paragraph reports one TCR beta chain. Its antigen is unknown. It has no much larger one-base neighbor in the sample; base qualities were not kept. The data originate from a study of blood T cell repertoires in COVID-19 (TCRdb year 2020). With regard to the full study: The collaborator samples originated in the United States, Italy and Spain and spanned the acute and convalescent phases of COVID-19. The prospective study material was composed of cDNA or gDNA derived from T cells, B-cell-depleted T cells, or PBMCs. A freely available public database, intended as a resource for researchers studying the immune response to SARS-CoV-2, is where the repertoires were released. Where HLA class I and class II types were available, the types were taken from metadata supplied by the sample provider, not from assay-based typing. The dataset comprised deeply sampled blood TCRbeta repertoires from subjects exposed to, actively infected with, or recovered from COVID-19. The sample metadata nearly always contained a de-identified subject ID, COVID-19 status, age in years and sex. Samples were obtained from the ongoing ImmuneRACE study (first 160 participants) and from 1,000 to 1,500 subjects provided by 6 global collaborators.

Results the study describes overall, beyond this receptor: The amount of clinical and demographic metadata varied by source and participant and was provided uncurated.

The immunoSEQ Assay, a bias-controlled multiplex PCR, was used to amplify TCRbeta CDR3 regions from genomic DNA. The paper's processing steps were these. Within the assay, amplification of reference gene primers was used to estimate how many nucleated cells each sample contained. To quantify the absolute abundance of each unique TCRbeta CDR3 rearrangement, sequence reads were collapsed and filtered. For each sample, productive Simpson clonality was calculated by taking the square root of Simpson's diversity index across productive rearrangements. Here the immuneACCESS table is served through TCRdb, limited to in-frame sequences with V and J called. Missing clones are a known gap in these copies; in checked studies unresolved V genes cover under half, and the rest lacks a known reason. V and J calls and clone size follow that table, whereas D and trimming were derived from the DNA. The sample records over 110,000 clones, 84% of which are singletons. Approximately 10% of the sample comes from the top ten.

V and J are truncated by 0 bases and 6 bases respectively, leaving an intervening sequence of 8 bases. Via the germline V gene (reference sequence), CDR1 is WNHNN and CDR2 SYGVQD. The CDR3 runs 13 amino acids, cysteine and phenylalanine included. Solely the CDR3 DNA is kept, with 39 bases framed from the first base. Each collaborating institution followed its own protocols to collect whole blood in K2EDTA tubes. For TCRbeta analysis, collaborator samples were shipped as frozen whole blood, as isolated PBMCs, or as DNA extracted from either sample type. The specimen was peripheral blood. This chain is built from TRBV10-1 and TRBJ1-1; there is no confident call for the D gene. This sequence originates from a man aged 55-75 years with active or convalescent COVID-19. Here the CDR3 is given as CASSESRFSEAFF. The nucleotides read TGCGCCAGCAGTGAGTCCCGGTTCTCTGAAGCTTTCTTT.